This entry lists 21 T cell receptor beta chains sequenced from one sample in a study of T cells in Graves' hyperthyroidism and ophthalmopathy. Using RNA transcripts as the source, TCR beta CDR3 regions were amplified. In the first-round RT-PCR of the TCR CDR3, the HTBI primer set was used. Each CDR3 protein gets one entry after TCRdb re-called the multiplex PCR reads with MiXCR. This table has about 520,000 distinct CDR3 sequences, 24% appearing once. Sequenced input: blood. Every receptor here comes from a woman aged 30 to 39 with Graves' ophthalmopathy.

There are many counts of this clonotype. The rearrangement joins TRBV29-1 to TRBJ1-1; the D gene is possibly TRBD1 (5 bases). The CDR3 runs 12 residues. From germline, CDR1 is SQVTM and CDR2 ANQGSEA. With 8 bases removed from V and 3 bases from J, the gap between germline ends came to 13 bases. In nucleotides, the CDR3 is TGCAGCTCGACAGTAGAGTACACTGAAGCTTTCTTT. Translation: CSSTVEYTEAFF.

CDR3 region: CSAIGLGGNEQFF. The CDR3 nucleotides read TGCAGTGCTATAGGTCTAGGAGGCAATGAGCAGTTCTTC. The V call is TRBV20-1, the J call TRBJ2-1; tentatively, D is TRBD2 (5 bases). The CDR3 spans 13 residues. CDR1 DFQATT and CDR2 SNEGSKA come from the germline V gene (reference sequence). Trimming left V 4 bases short and J 6 bases short, with 13 bases between.

Note on this clonotype: This clone may be a read error of a much larger clone one base away. The CDR3 does not end in the conserved phenylalanine or tryptophan, so this is likely a read error. The chain links TRBV29-1 to TRBJ1-2; the match to TRBD1 covers 8 bases. The junction had 7 bases not matched to a gene; V was cut back by 3 bases and J by 7 bases. The CDR3 loop spans 13 amino acids. Germline V gene lookup returns CDR1 SQVTM and CDR2 ANQGSEA. The CDR3: CSVEPGGAGGYTY. For the CDR3, the DNA is TGCAGCGTTGAGCCAGGGGGCGCCGGTGGCTACACCTAC.

The J gene is TRBJ2-5, the V gene TRBV24-1; maybe TRBD2 (5 bases). Germline V gene lookup returns CDR1 KGHDR and CDR2 SFDVKD. The CDR3 spans 17 residues. The germline V and J ends were trimmed by 5 bases and 1 base, with 19 bases remaining between them. Written as DNA, the CDR3 is TGTGCCACCAGTGGTGCTGATAGGACTTTAAGCCAAGAGACCCAGTACTTC. Its translation is CATSGADRTLSQETQYF.

In its sample, this clonotype was seen a few times. The chain uses TRBV7-2 and TRBJ2-7, with 8 bases aligning to TRBD2. The CDR3 has 15 residues. Germline CDR1 reads SGHTA; CDR2 reads FQGNSA. Germline trimming cut 4 bases from V and 0 bases from J; bases unmatched to any gene: 5. Here the CDR3 reads CASSSGTSSSYEQYF. Here the CDR3 DNA reads TGTGCCAGCAGCTCAGGGACTAGTAGCTCCTACGAGCAGTACTTC.

The sample holds many counts of this clonotype. The chain links TRBV20-1 to TRBJ1-5; possibly TRBD1 for D (6 bases). The V end lost 5 bases, the J end lost 1 base, and 9 bases lay between the germline ends. This CDR3 is built from 13 residues. Germline CDR1 is DFQATT and CDR2 is SNEGSKA (reference sequence). CDR3 bases: TGCAGTGCTGAAGACAGGAGCAATCAGCCCCAGCATTTT. Translating it yields CSAEDRSNQPQHF.

This clonotype was found many times. The gene calls are TRBV6-5 and TRBJ1-1, with TRBD1 matching over 9 bases. The V gene end was trimmed by 5 bases and the J gene end by 4 bases; junction bases not matched to a gene: 8. The length of the CDR3 is 15 residues. CDR1 and CDR2 from the germline V gene are MNHEY and SVGAGI. CDR3 in DNA: TGTGCCAGCAGTAACACAGGGGGCCTGGGCACTGAAGCTTTCTTT. As protein: CASSNTGGLGTEAFF.

The CDR3 loop reads CASTPGFYEQCV. Written as DNA, the CDR3 is TGTGCCAGCACTCCAGGATTCTACGAGCAGTGCGTC. The J gene is TRBJ2-7, the V gene TRBV6-2 or TRBV6-3; D is undetermined. Germline V CDR1 and CDR2: MNHEY, SVGEGT. This CDR3 comprises 12 residues.

Worth noting for this clonotype: A much larger clone sits a single nucleotide away, making a read error possible. This rearrangement joins TRBV10-3 to TRBJ1-1; tentatively, D is TRBD1 (6 bases). From germline, CDR1 is ENHRY and CDR2 SYGVKD. This CDR3 contains 14 residues. The CDR3 is CSISVQDRNTEAFF. Here the CDR3 DNA reads TGTTCCATCAGCGTCCAGGACAGGAACACTGAAGCTTTCTTT.

The chain is built from TRBV4-1 and TRBJ2-3; the match to TRBD1 covers 9 bases. The CDR3 extends over 18 amino acids. V gave up 0 bases and J gave up 4 bases; unmatched junction bases: 11. Germline lookup yields CDR1 MGHRA and CDR2 YSYEKL. As DNA, the CDR3 is TGCGCCAGCAGCCAAGATAGGGATACAGGGGGCGTAGCAGATACGCAGTATTTT. This translates into CASSQDRDTGGVADTQYF.

This clonotype has a handful of counts. The V call is TRBV11-2, the J call TRBJ2-5; the D is unclear. The germline V gene has CDR1 SGHAT and CDR2 FQNNGV. V shed 5 bases and J shed 2 bases, with 18 bases lying between them. The CDR3 extends over 16 amino acids. Written as DNA, the CDR3 is TGTGCCAGCAGCCCGCCCCAAGGACGGCTACAAGAGACCCAGTACTTC. Its protein product is CASSPPQGRLQETQYF.

This clonotype was found many times. The V gene is TRBV6-5, the J gene TRBJ2-5; TRBD2 might be the D (6 bases). Germline V lookup: CDR1 MNHEY, CDR2 SVGAGI. The ends were cut back, 5 bases at V and 0 bases at J, with 10 bases in the middle. This CDR3 has 14 amino acids. The CDR3 region is CASSPGTYQETQYF. In DNA, the CDR3 is TGTGCCAGCAGTCCTGGGACTTACCAAGAGACCCAGTACTTC.

This clonotype showed up many times. V and J are TRBV6-2 or TRBV6-3 and TRBJ1-5, with D hard to call. The germline gives CDR1 MNHEY, CDR2 SVGEGT. This CDR3 contains 14 residues. Trimming took 4 bases from V and 5 from J, leaving 12 bases between them. CDR3 protein: CASSFRTQDQPQHF. CDR3 DNA sequence: TGTGCCAGCAGTTTCAGGACCCAAGATCAGCCCCAGCATTTT.

This chain joins TRBV10-3 and TRBJ1-3; D unresolved. The CDR3 loop spans 14 amino acids. The ends were cut back, 0 bases at V and 4 bases at J, with 7 bases in the middle. CDR1 ENHRY and CDR2 SYGVKD come from the germline V gene. For the CDR3, the DNA is TGTGCCATCAGTGAGTCAGGGATAGGAAACACCATATATTTT. Its translation: CAISESGIGNTIYF.

This clonotype was picked up many times. The chain combines TRBV6-2 or TRBV6-3 with TRBJ2-7, with 8 bases fitting TRBD1. The CDR3 contains 16 residues. Germline V lookup: CDR1 MNHEY, CDR2 SVGEGT. Trimming took 4 bases from V and 3 from J; bases not matched to a gene: 11. This chain's CDR3 is CASSFSRGRTYYEQYF. The CDR3 DNA reads as TGTGCCAGCAGTTTCTCCAGGGGGCGCACCTACTACGAGCAGTACTTC.

This clonotype has a handful of counts. The chain employs TRBV5-1 and TRBJ2-5, with a possible D match to TRBD2 (5 bases). V was pared by 0 bases and J by 2 bases, with 11 bases between. Germline lookup yields CDR1 SGHRS and CDR2 YFSETQ. This CDR3 spans 15 amino acids. The CDR3 DNA reads as TGCGCCAGCAGCTTGGGGGGAGTCGCTCAAGAGACCCAGTACTTC. Amino acids: CASSLGGVAQETQYF.

The chain links TRBV6-5 to TRBJ1-1; D may be TRBD1 (5 bases). The CDR3 sequence is 14 residues long. The V end was cut by 4 bases, the J end by 2 bases, with 11 bases between. Germline V CDR1 and CDR2: MNHEY, SVGAGI. CDR3 region: CASSSRRANTEAFF. The CDR3 bases are TGTGCCAGCAGTTCGCGCAGGGCTAACACTGAAGCTTTCTTT.

This clonotype has ten or more counts. The chain employs TRBV20-1 and TRBJ1-1, with D possibly TRBD1 on 5 matching bases. This CDR3 contains 12 residues. V lost 3 bases and J lost 7, with 12 bases in between. Germline V gives CDR1 DFQATT, CDR2 SNEGSKA (reference sequence). This CDR3 reads CSASPAGGEAFF. CDR3 sequence (DNA): TGCAGTGCTAGCCCCGCGGGGGGTGAAGCTTTCTTT.

This clonotype has at least ten counts. This rearrangement joins TRBV5-1 to TRBJ2-7; perhaps TRBD2 as D (5 bases). With 3 bases removed from V and 5 bases from J, the gap between germline ends came to 12 bases. Germline CDR1 and CDR2: SGHRS and YFSETQ. The CDR3 sequence is 13 residues long. The CDR3 region is CASSSVGGHEQYF. CDR3 DNA sequence: TGCGCCAGCAGCTCGGTAGGAGGCCACGAGCAGTACTTC.

The V gene is TRBV30, the J gene TRBJ2-2, with D possibly TRBD1 on 6 matching bases. CDR1 is GTSNPN and CDR2 is SVGIG in the germline V gene (reference sequence). V was pared by 1 base and J by 13 bases, with 13 bases between. This CDR3 spans 12 amino acids. The CDR3 region is CAWSAGQTWLFF. The CDR3 region has the DNA TGTGCCTGGAGTGCCGGACAGACGTGGCTGTTTTTT.

In this sample, this clonotype turned up many times. The rearrangement joins TRBV6-5 to TRBJ1-1; unclear D gene. The CDR3 length is 13 residues. Germline V CDR1 and CDR2: MNHEY, SVGAGI. Trimming left V 4 bases short and J 1 base short, with 7 bases between. CDR3 region: CASSSLWNTEAFF. DNA of the CDR3: TGTGCCAGCAGTTCCTTATGGAACACTGAAGCTTTCTTT.